This T cell receptor (beta chain) emerged from a study of T cell responses to AZD1222 COVID-19 vaccine. Study as a whole: Analyses pooled second doses at about 4 or about 12 weeks.

V was shortened by 0 bases and J by 1 base, with 13 bases between the two germline ends. The CDR3 sequence is 17 residues long. Per the germline V gene, CDR1 is MDHEN and CDR2 is SYDVKM. The method was immunoSEQ multiplex PCR; TCRdb's version includes in-frame clones alone and lacks a portion of them. The sample lists tens of thousands of clones; approximately 83% were seen once. With regard to this clone: The antigen is not known.

General study findings and limits: Only a handful of AZD1222 recipients, five to seven in all, had baseline seropositivity. The donor cohort was predominantly white British with a female majority, and clonal diversity may have been underestimated.

This chain connects TRBV28 to TRBJ1-5; tentatively, D is TRBD1 (6 bases). The material sequenced was peripheral blood, taken on day 0 of AZD1222 vaccination. The receptor comes from an adult in good health. The CDR3 DNA reads as TGTGCCAGCAGTTTATGGCAGGGGCTAGCAAGCAATCAGCCCCAGCATTTT. It encodes CASSLWQGLASNQPQHF.